The next 14 T cell receptor beta chains were all read from a single sample in a study of breast tumors, draining lymph nodes, adjacent tissues. The lymph nodes were axillary draining lymph nodes from breast cancer patients. TCRdb reanalysed the multiplex PCR reads using MiXCR and keeps one entry per CDR3 protein. The sample lists about 180,000 distinct CDR3 sequences; 33% were seen once. Sequencing was performed on axillary lymph node tissue. The receptors here all came from a female donor with breast cancer. Some clones in this sample may be carry-over from other donors' samples.

There are many counts of this clonotype. The rearrangement links TRBV9 to TRBJ2-7; 9 nucleotides align to TRBD1. The CDR3 extends over 15 amino acids. Germline V gene data show CDR1 as SGDLS and CDR2 as YYNGEE. V lost 3 bases to trimming and J lost 6 bases; unmatched junction nucleotides: 10. The CDR3, as DNA: TGTGCCAGCAGCGCGAGGGGGACAGGGTCTGGCGAGCAGTACTTC. This sequence encodes CASSARGTGSGEQYF.

The chain recombines TRBV11-2 with TRBJ1-4; TRBD1 might be the D (6 bases). V gave up 4 bases and J gave up 6 bases, with 18 bases separating them. Per the germline V gene, CDR1 is SGHAT and CDR2 is FQNNGV. The length of the CDR3 is 16 residues. The CDR3 DNA is TGTGCCAGCAGCTCACGTCTACGGGGGGCGGATGAAAAACTGTTTTTT. As protein: CASSSRLRGADEKLFF.

Many counts were recorded for this clonotype. This rearrangement joins TRBV2 to TRBJ2-7; 10 bases are a match to TRBD2. The CDR3 is 15 residues long. Germline CDR1 and CDR2: SNHLY and FYNNEI. With 8 bases clipped from V and 6 bases from J, the junction kept 13 bases outside the gene matches. The DNA of the CDR3 is TGTGCCAGCTCGTTAGTGGGGACTAGCGTAAGCGAGCAGTACTTC. Translating it yields CASSLVGTSVSEQYF.

As regards this clonotype: At one boundary the junction diverges from the germline segment, which might be a read error. Here the CDR3 reads CASSPPLAGGTDTRYF. CDR3 DNA sequence: TGTGCCAGCTCACCACCCCTAGCGGGAGGTACAGATACGCGGTATTTT. The J gene is TRBJ2-3, the V gene TRBV18, with 11 bases aligning to TRBD2. The CDR3 extends over 16 amino acids. Looked up from germline, CDR1 is KGHSH and CDR2 is LQKENI. The full variable domain, completed using reference TRBV18 and TRBJ2-3, is NAGVMQNPRHLVRRRGQEARLRCSPMKGHSHVYWYRQLPEEGLKFMVYLQKENIIDESGMPKERFSAEFPKEGPSILRIQQVVRGDSAAYFCASSPPLAGGTDTRYFGPGTRLTVL.

This rearrangement joins TRBV7-9 to TRBJ2-3; maybe TRBD2 (6 bases). Germline assignment: CDR1 SEHNR and CDR2 FQNEAQ (reference sequence). This CDR3 comprises 21 residues. The V end was cut by 5 bases, the J end by 2 bases, with 32 bases between. CDR3: CASSHSRAGSQYGQYTDTQYF. The DNA for the CDR3 is TGTGCCAGCAGCCACTCCAGGGCGGGGAGTCAATACGGGCAGTACACAGATACGCAGTATTTT.

Many counts were recorded for this clonotype. The chain is built from TRBV30 and TRBJ1-6, with 10 bases aligning to TRBD1. The CDR3 consists of 15 residues. Looked up from germline, CDR1 is GTSNPN and CDR2 is SVGIG (reference sequence). Germline trimming cut 4 bases from V and 7 bases from J; bases unmatched to any gene: 7. CDR3 DNA: TGTGCCTGGAAGACAGGGGGCGCTGGGAATTCACCCCTCCACTTT. Amino acids: CAWKTGGAGNSPLHF.

The V and J genes are TRBV20-1 and TRBJ1-4; D gene ambiguous. The CDR3 is 12 residues long. The V end was cut by 8 bases, the J end by 7 bases, with 14 bases between. Germline V gives CDR1 DFQATT, CDR2 SNEGSKA (reference sequence). CDR3 residues: CSSRTITEKLFF. CDR3 bases: TGCAGTTCACGGACCATCACTGAAAAACTGTTTTTT.

This clonotype showed up just a few times. One base away lies a much larger clone, so this may be a sequencing read error. V usage is TRBV12-3 or TRBV12-4 and J usage is TRBJ2-2; 7 bases match TRBD2. There are 17 residues in the CDR3. The junction had 15 bases not matched to a gene; V was cut back by 4 bases and J by 7 bases. For the CDR3, the DNA is TGTGCCAGCAGTTGCGCCCCCGGCGGGAGCGTCGACGGGGAGCTGTTTTTT. Translation gives CASSCAPGGSVDGELFF.

On this clonotype itself: A read error is possible here, since a much larger clone lies one base away. The chain uses TRBV6-6 and TRBJ2-6; TRBD1 or TRBD2 may be the D gene (5 bases each). This CDR3 region has 17 residues. V lost 5 bases to trimming and J lost 0 bases, with 14 bases between them. From germline, CDR1 is MNHNY and CDR2 SVGAGI (reference sequence). CDR3 sequence (DNA): TGTGCCAGCAGTCGGGGCAGGACCATCTCTGGGGCCAACGTCCTGACTTTC. This sequence encodes CASSRGRTISGANVLTF.

This clonotype was picked up many times. This chain connects TRBV24-1 to TRBJ2-3; the D gene is possibly TRBD1 (5 bases). Trimming took 1 base from V and 4 from J, leaving 14 bases between them. The germline V gene has CDR1 KGHDR and CDR2 SFDVKD. The CDR3 has 16 residues. The CDR3 reads CATSDFDSLPPDTQYF. Written as DNA, the CDR3 is TGTGCCACCAGTGATTTCGACAGCCTCCCTCCAGATACGCAGTATTTT.

Remarks on this clonotype: A much larger clone differs from this one at a single base, so this may be a read error. V gene TRBV6-1 combines with J gene TRBJ1-1; possible D gene TRBD1, 6 bases. Germline CDR1 is MNHNS and CDR2 is SASEGT. The CDR3 loop spans 14 amino acids. The CDR3 nucleotides read TGTGCCAGCAGTGTGAGAGGGTTGGGGGCTGAAGCTTCCTTT. Translating it yields CASSVRGLGAEASF.

V gene TRBV2 combines with J gene TRBJ2-2, with D possibly being TRBD2 (6 bases). The length of the CDR3 is 13 residues. The germline V and J ends were trimmed by 3 bases and 5 bases, with 7 bases remaining between them. CDR1 and CDR2 from the germline V gene are SNHLY and FYNNEI. The CDR3 sequence is CASSEAGTGELFF. The CDR3 bases are TGTGCCAGCAGTGAGGCGGGGACCGGGGAGCTGTTTTTT.

The chain couples TRBV28 to TRBJ2-3, with D perhaps matching TRBD2 (7 bases). Deletions cut 9 bases from V and 2 bases from J, with 15 bases between. The germline V gene has CDR1 MDHEN and CDR2 SYDVKM. CDR3 length: 14 residues. The CDR3 spells CASRRGGATDTQYF. The CDR3 bases are TGTGCCAGTAGAAGGGGGGGTGCCACAGATACGCAGTATTTT.

This clonotype has just a few counts. The chain joins TRBV7-9 to TRBJ2-4, with D hard to call. V lost 5 bases to trimming and J lost 5 bases, with 4 bases between them. The CDR3 is 11 residues long. Germline V gene sequence: CDR1 SEHNR, CDR2 FQNEAQ (reference sequence). The CDR3 DNA follows: TGTGCCAGCAGCCGGGAAAACATTCAGTACTTC. Residues: CASSRENIQYF. Together with reference TRBV7-9 and TRBJ2-4, the CDR3 gives the full variable domain: DTGVSQNPRHKITKRGQNVTFRCDPISEHNRLYWYRQTLGQGPEFLTYFQNEAQLEKSRLLSDRFSAERPKGSFSTLEIQRTEQGDSAMYLCASSRENIQYFGAGTRLSVL.